Below, 9 T cell receptor beta chains from the same sample are listed, as sequenced in a study of cytomegalovirus exposure and HLA in healthy donors. PCR amplification relied on 60 Vbeta primers (plus 13 Jbeta primers). Sequencing was performed with immunoSEQ multiplex PCR; in TCRdb, only in-frame clones are kept and a portion is missing. The sample has around 100,000 clones; around 77% are singletons. The sample comprised PBMCs. These receptors were taken from a woman in her twenties or thirties in good health and CMV-seropositive.

This clone was observed a single time. V and J are TRBV6-1 and TRBJ2-7; TRBD1 matches at 8 bases. J gave up 6 bases and V 5 bases, and 12 bases lay outside the gene matches. The germline CDR1 and CDR2 sequences are MNHNS and SASEGT. The CDR3 has 15 residues. CDR3 sequence: CASSPTRTGSSEQYF. In DNA form, the CDR3 reads TGTGCCAGCAGTCCCACCCGGACAGGGTCGAGCGAGCAGTACTTC.

CDR3 sequence (DNA): TGTGCCAGCGGGCCCGAGGACAGGGGTAAGAATGAGCAGTTCTTC. Translated, it gives CASGPEDRGKNEQFF. The J gene is TRBJ2-1, the V gene TRBV18; 9 bases match TRBD1. Looked up from germline, CDR1 is KGHSH and CDR2 is LQKENI. The CDR3 runs 15 residues. The ends lost 8 bases at V and 7 bases at J; junction bases unmatched: 12. The full variable domain, in which reference TRBV18 and TRBJ2-1 provide the parts outside the CDR3, is NAGVMQNPRHLVRRRGQEARLRCSPMKGHSHVYWYRQLPEEGLKFMVYLQKENIIDESGMPKERFSAEFPKEGPSILRIQQVVRGDSAAYFCASGPEDRGKNEQFFGPGTRLTVL.

V usage is TRBV6-5 and J usage is TRBJ2-5, with 9 bases matching TRBD1. The CDR3 loop spans 13 amino acids. Germline V gives CDR1 MNHEY, CDR2 SVGAGI. Losses at the gene ends were 8 bases for V and 9 bases for J; bases not matched to a gene: 10. In nucleotides, the CDR3 is TGTGCCAGCCTCAGGGGACAGGGAATAGCCCAGTACTTC. Protein product: CASLRGQGIAQYF.

The V gene is TRBV7-9, the J gene TRBJ1-2, with D perhaps TRBD1 (6 bases). With 6 bases removed from V and 5 bases from J, the gap between germline ends came to 13 bases. This CDR3 spans 13 amino acids. The germline CDR1 and CDR2 sequences are SEHNR and FQNEAQ (reference sequence). The CDR3 DNA sequence: TGTGCCAGCAGAGGGCCAGGGGCGTATGGCTACACCTTC. Amino acid sequence: CASRGPGAYGYTF.

This clone occurred a few times. The chain is built from TRBV7-8 and TRBJ1-2, with D unresolved. Trimming removed 1 base at V and 3 bases at J, with 12 bases between. CDR1 is SGHVS and CDR2 is FQNEAQ in the germline V gene. The length of the CDR3 is 15 residues. The CDR3 DNA reads TGTGCCAGCAGCTTAGGAGGCAGAATAGACTATGGCTACACCTTC. Its translation: CASSLGGRIDYGYTF. The variable domain in full, completed from reference TRBV7-8 and TRBJ1-2, reads GAGVSQSPRYKVAKRGQDVALRCDPISGHVSLFWYQQALGQGPEFLTYFQNEAQLDKSGLPSDRFFAERPEGSVSTLKIQRTQQEDSAVYLCASSLGGRIDYGYTFGSGTRLTVV.

The chain couples TRBV6-1 to TRBJ1-2; TRBD1 aligns across 7 bases. Germline assignment: CDR1 MNHNS and CDR2 SASEGT. The CDR3 covers 15 residues. V dropped 5 bases and J dropped 2; count of bases not matched to a gene: 8. The CDR3 sequence is CASSNRQGPNYGYTF. The CDR3 DNA reads TGTGCCAGCAGTAATAGACAGGGACCAAACTATGGCTACACCTTC.

This clone was found a few times. The chain couples TRBV7-9 to TRBJ2-7; 11 bases align to TRBD2. From germline, CDR1 is SEHNR and CDR2 FQNEAQ (reference sequence). Germline trimming cut 5 bases from V and 4 bases from J; bases unmatched to any gene: 7. This CDR3 region has 15 residues. The CDR3 loop is CASSPRGLADYEQYF. CDR3 nucleotides: TGTGCCAGCAGCCCCCGGGGACTAGCGGATTACGAGCAGTACTTC.

V is TRBV27 and J is TRBJ1-4, with D possibly matching TRBD1 (5 bases). This CDR3 contains 14 residues. The V and J ends lost 2 bases and 7 bases respectively, with 11 bases between them. The V gene's germline CDR1 is MNHEY and CDR2 SMNVEV (reference sequence). This CDR3 is CASSLSQGGEKLFF. For the CDR3, the DNA is TGTGCCAGCAGTTTAAGCCAGGGAGGTGAAAAACTGTTTTTT.

The CDR3: CAWRRGNSGNTIYF. The DNA for the CDR3 is TGTGCCTGGCGCAGGGGGAACTCTGGAAACACCATATATTTT. This chain uses TRBV30 with TRBJ1-3; 7 bases agree with TRBD1. CDR1 is GTSNPN and CDR2 is SVGIG in the germline V gene (reference sequence). The CDR3 totals 14 residues. J lost 0 bases, V lost 5 bases, and 4 bases had no gene match.